This T cell receptor beta chain is drawn from a study of OX40 agonist ivuxolimab in advanced cancers. The protocol was immunoSEQ multiplex PCR, while the TCRdb copy is restricted to in-frame clones and leaves out a portion. The table has about 33,000 clones, 80% to 85% seen once. Trimming removed 6 bases from V and 5 bases from J, with 13 bases in between. Germline V gives CDR1 MGHDK, CDR2 SYGVNS. This CDR3 has 13 residues. This clone was observed once. The sequence was obtained from an adult with an advanced solid tumor such as melanoma, head and neck, liver or kidney cancer. The chain joins TRBV25-1 to TRBJ1-1, with D unresolved. The sample consisted of CD4+ or CD8+ T cells sorted from blood, taken in a trial of the OX40 agonist ivuxolimab. In DNA, the CDR3 is TGTGCCAGCAGCCGAAGACGAGGGACTGAAGCTTTCTTT. It is translated as CASSRRRGTEAFF.